This is a list of T cell receptor beta chains from one sample in a study of monozygotic twins with inflammatory bowel disease. From the 5' RACE reads, TCRdb lists one entry per CDR3 protein and no DNA. This repertoire includes approximately 400,000 distinct CDR3 sequences. Sequenced sample: blood. These receptors came from a human donor with ulcerative colitis or Crohn's disease, or a healthy co-twin of an affected twin (not recorded which). The CDR3 runs from the conserved cysteine through the conserved F or W. Fields, in order: V gene, J gene, CDR3 protein.

TRBV18,TRBJ2-6,CASSHGTASSGANVLTF
TRBV29-1,TRBJ2-7,CSVDGVGGPVPYEQYF
TRBV5-1,TRBJ2-1,CASSLITSAYNEQFF
TRBV5-1,TRBJ1-1,CAEGGQRLDTEAFF
TRBV12-3/TRBV12-4,TRBJ2-2,CASSWRDTGELFF
TRBV6-2/TRBV6-3,TRBJ2-3,CASSNRGGTDTQYF
TRBV7-9,TRBJ1-5,CASSRADTLNQPQHF
TRBV12-3/TRBV12-4,TRBJ2-7,CASSLGQLGYEQYF
TRBV28,TRBJ2-1,CASSFFLLMTSGIRGLFF
TRBV5-1,TRBJ1-3,CASSLDLGSGNTIYF
TRBV20-1,TRBJ2-1,CSATERTSYNEQFF
TRBV6-1,TRBJ1-4,CASRRTSYNEKLFF
TRBV7-2,TRBJ1-4,CASSPQGTGGYEKLFF
TRBV15,TRBJ2-2,CATRGLAGDTGELFF
TRBV5-1,TRBJ2-7,CASSLDTAGGSYEQYF
TRBV10-3,TRBJ2-7,CAISESEGGPLYEQYF
TRBV7-7,TRBJ2-3,CASSIGQRGDTQYF
TRBV2,TRBJ1-6,CASNPDWNSPLHF
TRBV3-1,TRBJ1-1,CASSQDSLHTVSLNEAFF
TRBV7-2,TRBJ2-4,CASSFDVTGFIQYF
TRBV20-1,TRBJ1-5,CSASRGELNQPQHF
TRBV6-5,TRBJ2-1,CASRSGTLHEQFF
TRBV7-2,TRBJ1-1,CASSLVADSGEAFF
TRBV7-3,TRBJ2-6,CASSLTSLTANVLTF
TRBV7-9,TRBJ2-5,CASSRKAGGPGETQYF
TRBV21-1,TRBJ2-7,CASRYLFSHYEQYF
TRBV6-5,TRBJ2-5,CASSYSPTQETQYF
TRBV11-2,TRBJ2-3,CASSLAGRGDTQYF
TRBV20-1,TRBJ1-2,CSVGPGYGYTF
TRBV28,TRBJ2-2,CASSLAGRAGASGELFF
TRBV28,TRBJ1-5,CASRTRSGQGFQPQHF